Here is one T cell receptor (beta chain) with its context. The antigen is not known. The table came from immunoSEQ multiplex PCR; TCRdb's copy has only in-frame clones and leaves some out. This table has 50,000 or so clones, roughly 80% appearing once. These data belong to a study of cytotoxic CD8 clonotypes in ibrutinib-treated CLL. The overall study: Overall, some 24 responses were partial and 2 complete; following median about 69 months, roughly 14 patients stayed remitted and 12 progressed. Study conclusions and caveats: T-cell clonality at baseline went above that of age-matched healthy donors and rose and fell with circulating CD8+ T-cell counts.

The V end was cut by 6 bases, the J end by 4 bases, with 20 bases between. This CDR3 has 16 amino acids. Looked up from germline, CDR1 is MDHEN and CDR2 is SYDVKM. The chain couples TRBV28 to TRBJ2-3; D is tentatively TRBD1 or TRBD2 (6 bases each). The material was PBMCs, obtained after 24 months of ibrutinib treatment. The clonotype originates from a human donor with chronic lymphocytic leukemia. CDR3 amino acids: CASSPGLRRGADTQYF. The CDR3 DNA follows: TGTGCCAGCAGCCCAGGACTCAGAAGGGGGGCAGATACGCAGTATTTT.